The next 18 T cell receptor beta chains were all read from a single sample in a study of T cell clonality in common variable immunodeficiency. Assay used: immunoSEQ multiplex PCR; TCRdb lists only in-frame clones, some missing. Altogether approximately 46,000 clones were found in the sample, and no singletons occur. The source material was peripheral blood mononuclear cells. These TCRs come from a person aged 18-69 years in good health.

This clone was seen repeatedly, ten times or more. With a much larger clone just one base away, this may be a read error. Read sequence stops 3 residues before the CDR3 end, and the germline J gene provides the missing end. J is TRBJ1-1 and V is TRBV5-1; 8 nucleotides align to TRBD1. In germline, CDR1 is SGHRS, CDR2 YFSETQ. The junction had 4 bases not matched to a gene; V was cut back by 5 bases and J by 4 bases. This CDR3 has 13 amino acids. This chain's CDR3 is CASSTGGSTEAFF. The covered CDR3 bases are TGCGCCAGCAGTACAGGGGGAAGCACTGAA.

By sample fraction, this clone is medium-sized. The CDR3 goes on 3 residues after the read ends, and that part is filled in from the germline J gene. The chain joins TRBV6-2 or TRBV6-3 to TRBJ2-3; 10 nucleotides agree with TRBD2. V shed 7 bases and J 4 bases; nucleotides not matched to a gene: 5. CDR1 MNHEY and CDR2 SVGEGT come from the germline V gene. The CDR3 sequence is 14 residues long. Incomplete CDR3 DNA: TGTGCCAGCATGCCGGGACTAGCGTCAGATACG. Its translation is CASMPGLASDT. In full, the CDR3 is CASMPGLASDTQYF.

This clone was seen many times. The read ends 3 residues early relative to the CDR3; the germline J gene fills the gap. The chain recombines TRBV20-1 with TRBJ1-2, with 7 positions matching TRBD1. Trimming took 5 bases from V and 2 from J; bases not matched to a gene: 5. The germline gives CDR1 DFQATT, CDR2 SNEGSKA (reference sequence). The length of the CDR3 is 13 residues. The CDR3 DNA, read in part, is TGCAGTGCTGGTAACAGGGGAAACTATGGC. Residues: CSAGNRGNYG. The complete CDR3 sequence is CSAGNRGNYGYTF.

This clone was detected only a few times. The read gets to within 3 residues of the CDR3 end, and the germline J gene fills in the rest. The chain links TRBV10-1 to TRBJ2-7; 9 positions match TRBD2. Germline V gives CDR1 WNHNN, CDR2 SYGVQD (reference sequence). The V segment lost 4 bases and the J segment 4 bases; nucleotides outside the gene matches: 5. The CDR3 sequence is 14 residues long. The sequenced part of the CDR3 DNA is TGCGCCAGCAGTGGGCGGGGGGGCGAGTACGAG. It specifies CASSGRGGEYE. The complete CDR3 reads CASSGRGGEYEQYF.

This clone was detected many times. CDR3 protein: CASSPRSRWTDTQYF. The sequenced part of the CDR3 DNA is TGTGCCAGCAGTCCCAGGAGCCGGTGGACAGATACG. The chain is built from TRBV6-2 or TRBV6-3 and TRBJ2-3; no firm D call. Read sequence stops 3 residues before the CDR3 end, and the germline J gene provides the missing end. This CDR3 region has 15 residues. In germline, CDR1 is MNHEY, CDR2 SVGEGT. V dropped 5 bases and J dropped 3 bases, with 15 bases sitting between them.

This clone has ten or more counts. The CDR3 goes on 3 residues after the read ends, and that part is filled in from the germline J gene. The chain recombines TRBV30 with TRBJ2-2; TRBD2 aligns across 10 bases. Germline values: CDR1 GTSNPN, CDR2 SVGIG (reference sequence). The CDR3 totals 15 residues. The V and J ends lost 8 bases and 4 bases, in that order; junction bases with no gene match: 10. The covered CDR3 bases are TGTGCCCAAACCAGCGGGGGGGCCTCCACCGGGGAG. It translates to CAQTSGGASTGE. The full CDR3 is CAQTSGGASTGELFF.

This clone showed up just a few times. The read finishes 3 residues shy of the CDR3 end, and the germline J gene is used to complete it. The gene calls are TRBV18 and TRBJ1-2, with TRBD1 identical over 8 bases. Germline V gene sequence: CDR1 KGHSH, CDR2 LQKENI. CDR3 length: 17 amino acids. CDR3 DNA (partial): TGTGCCAGCTCACCGCAAAGGACAGGGAGGATCTCCTACGAC. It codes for CASSPQRTGRISYD. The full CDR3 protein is CASSPQRTGRISYDYTF.

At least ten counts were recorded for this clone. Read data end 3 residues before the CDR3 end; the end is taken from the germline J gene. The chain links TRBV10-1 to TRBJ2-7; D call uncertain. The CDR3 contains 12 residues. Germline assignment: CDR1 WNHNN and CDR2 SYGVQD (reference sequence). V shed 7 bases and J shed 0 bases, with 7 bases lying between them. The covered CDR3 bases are TGCGCCAGCAATGTCAGCTCCTACGAG. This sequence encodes CASNVSSYE. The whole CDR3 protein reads CASNVSSYEQYF.

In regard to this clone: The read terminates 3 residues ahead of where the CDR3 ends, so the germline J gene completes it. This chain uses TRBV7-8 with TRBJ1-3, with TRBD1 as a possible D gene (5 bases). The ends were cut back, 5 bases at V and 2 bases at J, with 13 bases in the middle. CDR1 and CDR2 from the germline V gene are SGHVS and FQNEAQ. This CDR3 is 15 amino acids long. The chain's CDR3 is CASSTPGIAGNTIYF. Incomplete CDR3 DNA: TGTGCCAGCAGCACCCCAGGGATCGCTGGAAACACC.

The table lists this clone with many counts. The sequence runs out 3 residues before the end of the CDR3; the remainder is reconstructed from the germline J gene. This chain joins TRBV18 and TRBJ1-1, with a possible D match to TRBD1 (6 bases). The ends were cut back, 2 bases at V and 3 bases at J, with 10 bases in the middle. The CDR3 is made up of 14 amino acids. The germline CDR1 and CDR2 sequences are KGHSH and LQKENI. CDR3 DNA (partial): TGTGCCAGCTCACCAGGGGGCATGGACACTGAA. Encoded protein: CASSPGGMDTE. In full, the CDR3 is CASSPGGMDTEAFF.

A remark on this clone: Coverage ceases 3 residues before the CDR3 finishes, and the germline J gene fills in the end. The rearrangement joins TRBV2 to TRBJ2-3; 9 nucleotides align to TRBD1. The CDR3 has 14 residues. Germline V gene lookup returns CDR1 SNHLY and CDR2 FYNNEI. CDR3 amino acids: CASSRGQGQETQYF. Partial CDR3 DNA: TGTGCCAGCAGTCGGGGACAGGGCCAAGAGACG. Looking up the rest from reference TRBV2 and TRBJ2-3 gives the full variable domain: EPEVTQTPSHQVTQMGQEVILRCVPISNHLYFYWYRQILGQKVEFLVSFYNNEISEKSEIFDDQFSVERPDGSNFTLKIRSTKLEDSAMYFCASSRGQGQETQYFGPGTRLTVL.

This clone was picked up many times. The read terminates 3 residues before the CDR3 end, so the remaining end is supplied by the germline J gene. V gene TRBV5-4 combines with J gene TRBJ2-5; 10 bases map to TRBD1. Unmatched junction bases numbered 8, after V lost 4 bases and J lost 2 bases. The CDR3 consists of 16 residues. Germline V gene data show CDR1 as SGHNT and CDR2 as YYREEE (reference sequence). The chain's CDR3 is CASSARTGGVQETQYF. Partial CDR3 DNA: TGTGCCAGCAGCGCTCGGACAGGGGGGGTTCAAGAGACC.

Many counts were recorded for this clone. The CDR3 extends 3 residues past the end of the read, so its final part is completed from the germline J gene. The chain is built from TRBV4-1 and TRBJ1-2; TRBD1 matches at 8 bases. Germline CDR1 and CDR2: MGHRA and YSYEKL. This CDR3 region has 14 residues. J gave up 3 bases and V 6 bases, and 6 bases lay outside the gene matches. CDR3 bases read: TGCGCCAGCAGGTCCGGGACAGGAGACTATGGC. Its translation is CASRSGTGDYG. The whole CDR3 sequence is CASRSGTGDYGYTF.

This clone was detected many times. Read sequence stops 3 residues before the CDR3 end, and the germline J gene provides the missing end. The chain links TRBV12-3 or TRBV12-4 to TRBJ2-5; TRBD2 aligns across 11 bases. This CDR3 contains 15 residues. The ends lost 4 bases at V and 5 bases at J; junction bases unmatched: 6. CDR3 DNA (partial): TGTGCCAGCAGTTCCCGACTAGCGGGGTTCGAGACC. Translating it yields CASSSRLAGFET. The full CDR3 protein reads CASSSRLAGFETQYF.

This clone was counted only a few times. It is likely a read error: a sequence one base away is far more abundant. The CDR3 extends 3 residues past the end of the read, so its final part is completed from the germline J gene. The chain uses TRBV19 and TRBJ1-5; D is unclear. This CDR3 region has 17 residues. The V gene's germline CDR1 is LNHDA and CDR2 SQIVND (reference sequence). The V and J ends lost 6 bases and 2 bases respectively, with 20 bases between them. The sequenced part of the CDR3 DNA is TGTGCCAGTAGAGGGTCCGACGGACTGGGTGGCAATCAGCCC. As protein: CASRGSDGLGGNQP. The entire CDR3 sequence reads CASRGSDGLGGNQPQHF.

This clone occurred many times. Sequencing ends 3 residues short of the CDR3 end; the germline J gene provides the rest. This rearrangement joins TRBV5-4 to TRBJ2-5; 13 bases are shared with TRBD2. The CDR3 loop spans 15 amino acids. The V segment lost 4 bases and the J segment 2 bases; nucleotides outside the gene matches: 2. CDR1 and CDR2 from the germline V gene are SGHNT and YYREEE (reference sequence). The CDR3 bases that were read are TGTGCCAGCAGCGGGGGACTAGCGGGGCAAGAGACC. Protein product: CASSGGLAGQET. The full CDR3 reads CASSGGLAGQETQYF.

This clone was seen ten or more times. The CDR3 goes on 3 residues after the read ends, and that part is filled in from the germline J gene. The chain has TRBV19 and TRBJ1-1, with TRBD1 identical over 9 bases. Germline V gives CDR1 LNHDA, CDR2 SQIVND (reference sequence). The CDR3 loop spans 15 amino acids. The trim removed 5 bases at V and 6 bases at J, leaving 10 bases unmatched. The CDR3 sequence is CASSLAGTGTAEAFF. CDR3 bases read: TGTGCCAGTAGTCTCGCCGGGACAGGGACCGCTGAA. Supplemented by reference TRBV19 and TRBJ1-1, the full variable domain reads DGGITQSPKYLFRKEGQNVTLSCEQNLNHDAMYWYRQDPGQGLRLIYYSQIVNDFQKGDIAEGYSVSREKKESFPLTVTSAQKNPTAFYLCASSLAGTGTAEAFFGQGTRLTVV.

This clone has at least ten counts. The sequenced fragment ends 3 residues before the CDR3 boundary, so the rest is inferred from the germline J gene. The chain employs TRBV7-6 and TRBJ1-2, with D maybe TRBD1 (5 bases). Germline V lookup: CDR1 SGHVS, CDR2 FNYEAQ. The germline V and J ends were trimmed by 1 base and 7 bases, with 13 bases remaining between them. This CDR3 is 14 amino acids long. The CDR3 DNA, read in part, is TGTGCCAGCAGCTTAGAGGCAGGGATCTTTGGC. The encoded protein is CASSLEAGIFG. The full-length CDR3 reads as CASSLEAGIFGYTF.